This T cell receptor (beta chain) was profiled in a study of cytomegalovirus exposure and HLA in healthy donors. It was with 60 Vbeta and 13 Jbeta primers that the PCR ran. Assay: immunoSEQ multiplex PCR; the TCRdb copy retains only in-frame clones and omits some. The repertoire holds 60,000 to 70,000 clones, with about 80% as singletons. Losses at the gene ends were 1 base for V and 5 bases for J; bases not matched to a gene: 3. Per germline, CDR1 SGHNT and CDR2 YENEEA. The CDR3 totals 15 residues. Specimen: PBMCs. This TCR was recovered from a woman aged 25 to 45 in good health and CMV-seronegative. J is TRBJ2-1 and V is TRBV11-3; 9 positions agree with TRBD2. The CDR3 protein is CASSLASGKDNEQFF. The CDR3 DNA reads as TGTGCCAGCAGCTTAGCTAGCGGGAAGGACAATGAGCAGTTCTTC.